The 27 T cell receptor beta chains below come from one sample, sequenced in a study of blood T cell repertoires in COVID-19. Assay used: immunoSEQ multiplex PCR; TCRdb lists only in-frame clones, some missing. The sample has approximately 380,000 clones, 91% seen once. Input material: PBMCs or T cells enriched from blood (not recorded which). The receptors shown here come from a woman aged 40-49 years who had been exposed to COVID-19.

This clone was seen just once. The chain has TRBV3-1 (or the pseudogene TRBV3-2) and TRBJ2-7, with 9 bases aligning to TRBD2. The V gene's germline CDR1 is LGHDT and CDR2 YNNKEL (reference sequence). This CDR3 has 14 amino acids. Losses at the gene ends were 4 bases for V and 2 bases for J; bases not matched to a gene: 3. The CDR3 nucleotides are TGTGCCAGCAGCCGGAGACTAGCGGCCTACGAGCAGTACTTC. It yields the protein CASSRRLAAYEQYF.

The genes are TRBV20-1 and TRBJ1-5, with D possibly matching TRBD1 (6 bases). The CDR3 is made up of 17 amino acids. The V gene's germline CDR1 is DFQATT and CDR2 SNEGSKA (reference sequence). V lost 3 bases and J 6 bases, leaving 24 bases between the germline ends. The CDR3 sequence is CSASHYQGSTARQPQHF. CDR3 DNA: TGCAGTGCTAGTCATTACCAGGGGAGCACAGCACGTCAGCCCCAGCATTTT.

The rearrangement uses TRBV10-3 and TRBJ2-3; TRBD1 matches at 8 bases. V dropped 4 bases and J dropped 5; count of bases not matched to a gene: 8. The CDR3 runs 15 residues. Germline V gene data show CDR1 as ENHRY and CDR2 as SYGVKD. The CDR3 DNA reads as TGTGCCATCAGTGGGACAGGGCAAATGGTAGATACGCAGTATTTT. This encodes CAISGTGQMVDTQYF.

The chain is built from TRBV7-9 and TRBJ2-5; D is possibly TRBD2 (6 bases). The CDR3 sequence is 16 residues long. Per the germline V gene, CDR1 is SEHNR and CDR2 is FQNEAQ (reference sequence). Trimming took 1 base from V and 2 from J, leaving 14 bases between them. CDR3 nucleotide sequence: TGTGCCAGCAGCTTAGGGGGCGGAGCGGGTCAAGAGACCCAGTACTTC. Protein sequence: CASSLGGGAGQETQYF.

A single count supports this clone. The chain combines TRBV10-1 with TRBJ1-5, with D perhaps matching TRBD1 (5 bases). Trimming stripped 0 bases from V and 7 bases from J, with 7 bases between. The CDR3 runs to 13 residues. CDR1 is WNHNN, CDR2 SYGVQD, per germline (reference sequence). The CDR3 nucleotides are TGCGCCAGCAGTGAGTCTCAGGGCCAGCCCCAGCATTTT. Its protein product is CASSESQGQPQHF.

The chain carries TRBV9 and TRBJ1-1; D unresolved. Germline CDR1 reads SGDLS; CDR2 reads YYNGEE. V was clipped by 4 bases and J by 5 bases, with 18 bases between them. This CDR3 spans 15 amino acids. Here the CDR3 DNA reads TGTGCCAGCAGCCCGCAAGTGGGTCCGGGTACTGAAGCTTTCTTT. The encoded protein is CASSPQVGPGTEAFF.

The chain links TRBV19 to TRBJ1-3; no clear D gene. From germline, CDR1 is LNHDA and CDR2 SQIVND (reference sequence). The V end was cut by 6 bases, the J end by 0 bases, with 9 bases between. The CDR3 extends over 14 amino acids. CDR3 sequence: CASRGPNSGNTIYF. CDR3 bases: TGTGCCAGTAGGGGCCCGAACTCTGGAAACACCATATATTTT.

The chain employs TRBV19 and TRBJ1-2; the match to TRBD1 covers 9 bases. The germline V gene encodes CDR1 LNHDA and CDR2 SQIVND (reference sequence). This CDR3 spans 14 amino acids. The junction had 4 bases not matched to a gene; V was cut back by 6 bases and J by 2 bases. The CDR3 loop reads CASSHRGQNYGYTF. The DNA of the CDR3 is TGTGCCAGTAGCCACAGGGGGCAGAACTATGGCTACACCTTC.

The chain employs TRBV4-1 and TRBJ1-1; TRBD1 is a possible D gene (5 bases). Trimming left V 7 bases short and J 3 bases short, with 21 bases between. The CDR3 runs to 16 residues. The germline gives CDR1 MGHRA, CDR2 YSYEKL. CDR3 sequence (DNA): TGCGCCAGCAAGGCAACGATAATTTCGGGGGACACTGAAGCTTTCTTT. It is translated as CASKATIISGDTEAFF.

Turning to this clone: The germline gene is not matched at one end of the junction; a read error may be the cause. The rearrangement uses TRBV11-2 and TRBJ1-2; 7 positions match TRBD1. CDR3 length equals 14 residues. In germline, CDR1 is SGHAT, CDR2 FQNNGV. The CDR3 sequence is CASSSPRTGLKRAF. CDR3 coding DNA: TGTGCCAGCAGCAGCCCCAGGACAGGTTTGAAGCGGGCCTTC.

The CDR3 protein is CASSRYRGSNEQFF. The CDR3 DNA is TGTGCCAGCTCGAGGTACAGAGGGTCCAATGAGCAGTTCTTC. This chain joins TRBV6-5 and TRBJ2-1; tentatively, D is TRBD2 (5 bases). The germline CDR1 and CDR2 sequences are MNHEY and SVGAGI. Trimming took off 8 bases at V and 6 bases at J, with 17 bases between the two ends. This CDR3 contains 14 residues.

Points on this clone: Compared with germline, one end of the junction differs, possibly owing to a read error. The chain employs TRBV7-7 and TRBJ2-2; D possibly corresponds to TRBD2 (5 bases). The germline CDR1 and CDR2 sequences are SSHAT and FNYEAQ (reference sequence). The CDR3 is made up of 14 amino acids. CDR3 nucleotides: TGTGCTAGCAGCTTAACGGGGTCCACCGGGGAGCTGTTTTTT. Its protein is CASSLTGSTGELFF.

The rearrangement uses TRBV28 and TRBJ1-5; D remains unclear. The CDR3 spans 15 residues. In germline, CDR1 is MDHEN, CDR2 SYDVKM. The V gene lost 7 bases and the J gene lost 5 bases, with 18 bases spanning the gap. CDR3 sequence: CASIPGSALDQPQHF. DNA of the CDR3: TGTGCCAGCATCCCGGGTTCCGCACTAGATCAGCCCCAGCATTTT.

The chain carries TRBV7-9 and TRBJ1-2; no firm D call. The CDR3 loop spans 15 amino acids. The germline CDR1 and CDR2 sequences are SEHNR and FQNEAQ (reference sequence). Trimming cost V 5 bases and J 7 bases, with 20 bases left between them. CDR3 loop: CASSLIAAGGSGYTF. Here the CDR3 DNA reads TGTGCCAGCAGCCTTATCGCCGCGGGAGGGTCTGGCTACACCTTC. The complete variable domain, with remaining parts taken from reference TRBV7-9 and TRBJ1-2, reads DTGVSQNPRHKITKRGQNVTFRCDPISEHNRLYWYRQTLGQGPEFLTYFQNEAQLEKSRLLSDRFSAERPKGSFSTLEIQRTEQGDSAMYLCASSLIAAGGSGYTFGSGTRLTVV.

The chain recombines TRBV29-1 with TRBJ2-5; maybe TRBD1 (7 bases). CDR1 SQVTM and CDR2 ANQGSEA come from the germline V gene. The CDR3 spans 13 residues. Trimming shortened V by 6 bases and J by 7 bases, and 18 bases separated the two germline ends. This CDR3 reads CSVEGATRGTQYF. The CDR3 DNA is TGCAGCGTCGAGGGGGCTACGCGGGGGACCCAGTACTTC.

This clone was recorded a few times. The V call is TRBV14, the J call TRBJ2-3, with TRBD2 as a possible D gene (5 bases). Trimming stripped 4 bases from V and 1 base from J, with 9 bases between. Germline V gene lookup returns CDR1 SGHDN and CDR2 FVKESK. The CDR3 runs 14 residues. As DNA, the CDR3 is TGTGCCAGCAGCCTTCGGACTCGCACAGATACGCAGTATTTT. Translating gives CASSLRTRTDTQYF.

CDR3: CSVERDFYNEQFF. CDR3 bases: TGCAGCGTTGAGCGGGACTTTTACAATGAGCAGTTCTTC. This chain uses TRBV29-1 with TRBJ2-1; the D gene is possibly TRBD2 (6 bases). The ends were cut back, 3 bases at V and 4 bases at J, with 10 bases in the middle. Per germline, CDR1 SQVTM and CDR2 ANQGSEA. This CDR3 contains 13 residues.

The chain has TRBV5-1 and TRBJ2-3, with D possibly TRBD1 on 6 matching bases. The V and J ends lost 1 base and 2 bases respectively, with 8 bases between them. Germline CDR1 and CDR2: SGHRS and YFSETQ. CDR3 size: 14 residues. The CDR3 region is CASSLTGNTDTQYF. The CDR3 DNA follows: TGCGCCAGCAGCTTGACAGGGAACACAGATACGCAGTATTTT. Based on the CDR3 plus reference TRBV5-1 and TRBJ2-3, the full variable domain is KAGVTQTPRYLIKTRGQQVTLSCSPISGHRSVSWYQQTPGQGLQFLFEYFSETQRNKGNFPGRFSGRQFSNSRSEMNVSTLELGDSALYLCASSLTGNTDTQYFGPGTRLTVL.

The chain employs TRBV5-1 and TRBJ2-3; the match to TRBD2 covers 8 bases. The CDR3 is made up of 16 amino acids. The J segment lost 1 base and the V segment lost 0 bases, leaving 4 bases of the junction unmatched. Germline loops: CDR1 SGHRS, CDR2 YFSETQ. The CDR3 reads CASSLGAAGGTDTQYF. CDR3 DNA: TGCGCCAGCAGCTTGGGGGCAGCGGGAGGCACAGATACGCAGTATTTT.

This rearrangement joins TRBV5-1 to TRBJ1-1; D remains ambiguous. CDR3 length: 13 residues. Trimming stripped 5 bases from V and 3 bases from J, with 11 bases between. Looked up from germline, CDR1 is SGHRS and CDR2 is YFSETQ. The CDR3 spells CASSSGPDTEAFF. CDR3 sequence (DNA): TGCGCCAGCAGTTCCGGTCCGGACACTGAAGCTTTCTTT.

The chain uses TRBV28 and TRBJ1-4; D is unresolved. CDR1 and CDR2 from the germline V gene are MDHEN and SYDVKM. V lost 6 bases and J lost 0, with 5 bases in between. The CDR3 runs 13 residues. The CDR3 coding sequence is TGTGCCAGCAGCCCTGCAACTAATGAAAAACTGTTTTTT. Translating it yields CASSPATNEKLFF.

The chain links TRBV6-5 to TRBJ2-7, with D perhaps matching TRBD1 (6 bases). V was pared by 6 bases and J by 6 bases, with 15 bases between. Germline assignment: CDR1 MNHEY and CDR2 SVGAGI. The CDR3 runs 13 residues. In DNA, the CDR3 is TGTGCCAGCAGGGCCACAGGGCTCCCCGAGCAGTACTTC. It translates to CASRATGLPEQYF.

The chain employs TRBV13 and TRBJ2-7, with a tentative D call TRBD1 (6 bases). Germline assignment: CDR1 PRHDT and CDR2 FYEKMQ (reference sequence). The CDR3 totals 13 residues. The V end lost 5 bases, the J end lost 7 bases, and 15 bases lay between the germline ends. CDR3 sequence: CASSPRGLGEQYF. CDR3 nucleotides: TGTGCCAGCAGCCCCAGGGGTTTAGGGGAGCAGTACTTC.

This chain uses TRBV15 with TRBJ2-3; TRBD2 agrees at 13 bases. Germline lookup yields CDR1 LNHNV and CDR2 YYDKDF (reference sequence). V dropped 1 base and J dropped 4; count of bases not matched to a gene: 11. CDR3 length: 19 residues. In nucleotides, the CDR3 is TGTGCCACCAGCAGAGGGGGACTAGCGGGACCCATTGGCGCAGATACGCAGTATTTT. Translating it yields CATSRGGLAGPIGADTQYF.

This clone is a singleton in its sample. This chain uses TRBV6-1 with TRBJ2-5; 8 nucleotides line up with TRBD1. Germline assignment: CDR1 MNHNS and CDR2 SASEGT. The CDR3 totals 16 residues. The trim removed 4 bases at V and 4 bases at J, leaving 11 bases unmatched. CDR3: CASSVSTGGSGETQYF. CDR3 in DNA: TGTGCCAGCAGTGTCTCAACAGGGGGTTCGGGAGAGACCCAGTACTTC.

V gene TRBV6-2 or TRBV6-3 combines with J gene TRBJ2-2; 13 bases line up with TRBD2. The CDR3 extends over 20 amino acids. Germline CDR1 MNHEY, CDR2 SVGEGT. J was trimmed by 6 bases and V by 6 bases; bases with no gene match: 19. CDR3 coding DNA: TGTGCCAGCAGCTTTCCGGGACTAGCGGGACTACCCACTATCCCCGGGGAGCTGTTTTTT. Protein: CASSFPGLAGLPTIPGELFF.

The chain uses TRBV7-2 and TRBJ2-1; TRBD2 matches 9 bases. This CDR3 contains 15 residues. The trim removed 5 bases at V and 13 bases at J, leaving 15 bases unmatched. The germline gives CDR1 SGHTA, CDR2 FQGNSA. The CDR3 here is CASSPKAAGTSNQFF. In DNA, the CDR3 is TGTGCCAGCAGCCCAAAGGCCGCCGGGACTAGCAACCAGTTCTTC. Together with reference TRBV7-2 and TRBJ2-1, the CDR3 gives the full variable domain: GAGVSQSPSNKVTEKGKDVELRCDPISGHTALYWYRQSLGQGLEFLIYFQGNSAPDKSGLPSDRFSAERTGGSVSTLTIQRTQQEDSAVYLCASSPKAAGTSNQFFGPGTRLTVL.